This TCR beta chain was sequenced during a study of OX40 agonist ivuxolimab in advanced cancers. Clones were read by immunoSEQ multiplex PCR, and TCRdb kept only the in-frame ones, dropping some. Here the sample spans about 94,000 clones, over 75% being singletons. The CDR3 is 13 amino acids. Trimming cost V 2 bases and J 9 bases, with 8 bases left between them. Germline V gene sequence: CDR1 KGHSH, CDR2 LQKENI. The chain combines TRBV18 with TRBJ1-6; D is uncertain. The receptor was isolated from an adult with an advanced solid tumor such as melanoma, head and neck, liver or kidney cancer. Source: CD4+ or CD8+ T cells sorted from blood, taken in a trial of the OX40 agonist ivuxolimab. DNA for the CDR3: TGTGCCAGCTCACCAGAAACACTTTCACCCCTCCACTTT. Amino acid sequence: CASSPETLSPLHF.